Shown below are 3 T cell receptor beta chains from a single sample sequenced in a study of siplizumab effects on memory and regulatory T cells. Method: immunoSEQ multiplex PCR; TCRdb's copy keeps in-frame clones and lacks some. The table shows tens of thousands of clones, with approximately 93% occurring only once. The specimen sequenced was CD8+ T cells sorted from blood. These receptors originate from a human donor in good health.

This chain links TRBV4-3 with TRBJ2-3, with D maybe TRBD2 (6 bases). This CDR3 has 15 residues. Looked up from germline, CDR1 is LGHNA and CDR2 is YSLEER. V was clipped by 3 bases and J by 2 bases, with 12 bases between them. The CDR3 here is CASSQLGGATDTQYF. The CDR3, as DNA: TGCGCCAGCAGCCAGCTGGGGGGTGCCACAGATACGCAGTATTTT.

The gene calls are TRBV27 and TRBJ2-1, with 10 bases fitting TRBD1. The CDR3 sequence is 15 residues long. Germline trimming cut 2 bases from V and 6 bases from J; bases unmatched to any gene: 4. Germline V gene sequence: CDR1 MNHEY, CDR2 SMNVEV (reference sequence). The CDR3 protein is CASSLRDRGPNEQFF. CDR3 in DNA: TGTGCCAGCAGTTTAAGGGACAGGGGACCCAATGAGCAGTTCTTC.

There are a few counts of this clone. The chain has TRBV4-1 and TRBJ1-2, with D maybe TRBD1 (5 bases). V was pared by 0 bases and J by 11 bases, with 25 bases between. Germline V gene lookup returns CDR1 MGHRA and CDR2 YSYEKL. The length of the CDR3 is 17 residues. The CDR3: CASSQEGSGRTLFQYTF. The CDR3 DNA reads as TGCGCCAGCAGCCAAGAGGGCTCGGGACGGACCCTTTTTCAGTACACCTTC.